The sequence of this T cell receptor beta chain was determined in a study of sequential checkpoint blockade in melanoma. Per the germline V gene, CDR1 is LNHDA and CDR2 is SQIVND (reference sequence). This CDR3 region has 12 residues. Deletions cut 6 bases from V and 7 bases from J, with 10 bases between. TCRdb keeps only in-frame clones here, not all; method: immunoSEQ multiplex PCR. This table has 7,000 or so clones, roughly 20% appearing once. Described treatment: randomized to nivolumab then ipilimumab (arm A) or the reverse (arm B). The input for sequencing was tumor tissue (inferred from file names), taken from a patient given nivolumab and ipilimumab in sequence. The sequence derives from a human donor with melanoma. The chain combines TRBV19 with TRBJ2-4, with D tentatively TRBD2 (6 bases). CDR3 loop: CASSGGLNIQYF. Written as DNA, the CDR3 is TGTGCCAGTAGCGGGGGACTCAACATTCAGTACTTC. Full variable domain (rest looked up from reference TRBV19 and TRBJ2-4): DGGITQSPKYLFRKEGQNVTLSCEQNLNHDAMYWYRQDPGQGLRLIYYSQIVNDFQKGDIAEGYSVSREKKESFPLTVTSAQKNPTAFYLCASSGGLNIQYFGAGTRLSVL.